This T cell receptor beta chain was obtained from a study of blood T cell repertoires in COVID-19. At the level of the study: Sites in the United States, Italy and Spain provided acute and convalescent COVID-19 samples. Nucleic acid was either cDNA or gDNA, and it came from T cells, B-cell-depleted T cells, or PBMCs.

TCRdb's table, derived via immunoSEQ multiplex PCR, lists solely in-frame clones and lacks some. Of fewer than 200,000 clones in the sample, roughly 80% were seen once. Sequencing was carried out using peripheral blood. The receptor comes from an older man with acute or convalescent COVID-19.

Here the CDR3 DNA reads TGTGCCAGCAGCGTAGGTGTCGAGAACTCCTACGAGCAGTACTTC. It translates to CASSVGVENSYEQYF. The rearrangement joins TRBV9 to TRBJ2-7; D gene unclear. This CDR3 has 15 residues. Germline CDR1 SGDLS, CDR2 YYNGEE. Deletions cut 0 bases from V and 0 bases from J, with 10 bases between.